This passage covers 3 T cell receptor beta chains from one sample sequenced in a study of shared clonotypes between healthy human individuals. Generated by immunoSEQ multiplex PCR, the TCRdb table keeps only in-frame clones and is missing some. This sample carries some 530,000 clones, almost 80% of them seen once, and the ten largest clones take 9.5% to 15%. Source material: PBMCs. The receptors shown here come from a woman between 40 and 50 years old in good health. Some clones in this sample may be carry-over from other donors' samples.

In DNA, the CDR3 is TGTGCCAGCAGTGACCACCTTGGCAGATTTAACTCTGGAAACACCATATATTTT. Translated: CASSDHLGRFNSGNTIYF. V gene TRBV2 combines with J gene TRBJ1-3; unclear D gene. The germline V gene encodes CDR1 SNHLY and CDR2 FYNNEI. The ends were cut back, 3 bases at V and 0 bases at J, with 18 bases in the middle. This CDR3 spans 18 amino acids.

The rearrangement uses TRBV6-5 and TRBJ2-2; 11 bases are a match to TRBD1. Germline V lookup: CDR1 MNHEY, CDR2 SVGAGI. J lost 8 bases, V lost 6 bases, and 8 bases had no gene match. The CDR3 totals 15 residues. CDR3 in DNA: TGTGCCAGCAGCCCGGACAGGGGGCTGTTTGGGGAGCTGTTTTTT. It encodes CASSPDRGLFGELFF.

The chain combines TRBV7-3 with TRBJ2-1, with D perhaps given as TRBD1 or TRBD2 (6 bases each). The ends were cut back, 5 bases at V and 6 bases at J, with 17 bases in the middle. The CDR3 consists of 15 residues. The V gene's germline CDR1 is SGHTA and CDR2 FQGTGA. Here the CDR3 DNA reads TGTGCCAGCAGCGCACAGGGTGGGGACTCCAATGAGCAGTTCTTC. Its protein product is CASSAQGGDSNEQFF.